Listed below are T cell receptor beta chains from one sample, sequenced in a study of cytomegalovirus exposure and HLA in healthy donors. Clones were read by immunoSEQ multiplex PCR, and TCRdb kept only the in-frame ones, dropping some. The data hold 140,000 or so clones, with about 80% observed a single time. The sequenced sample was PBMCs. These receptor sequences come from a female donor in good health and CMV-seronegative. CDR3s leave out the opening cysteine and the closing phenylalanine or tryptophan. Each record gives: V gene, D gene, CDR3 protein. D genes are given only for firm matches.

v_gene: TRBV5-6; d_gene: -; CDR3aa: ASSGSSYEQY
v_gene: TRBV19; d_gene: -; CDR3aa: ASLGASRPGYNEQF
v_gene: TRBV29-1; d_gene: -; CDR3aa: SAVGGAGDTEAF
v_gene: TRBV13; d_gene: -; CDR3aa: ASSLGSERYNEQF
v_gene: TRBV28; d_gene: -; CDR3aa: ASMRDRGGYYNEQF
v_gene: TRBV7-9; d_gene: TRBD1; CDR3aa: ASSFPGQGVEYGYT
v_gene: TRBV9; d_gene: TRBD1; CDR3aa: ASSPKTGAVDTQY
v_gene: TRBV6-1; d_gene: -; CDR3aa: ASSPLTGGQTEAF
v_gene: TRBV7-9; d_gene: TRBD2; CDR3aa: SSRRGTSGINTGELF
v_gene: TRBV15; d_gene: TRBD1; CDR3aa: ATSRDPTGGGGMIEQF
v_gene: TRBV7-9; d_gene: -; CDR3aa: ASSFMGRGSYEQY
v_gene: TRBV19; d_gene: TRBD1; CDR3aa: ASSRPGQGNSPLH
v_gene: TRBV5-1; d_gene: -; CDR3aa: ASSLDRSSGNTIY
v_gene: TRBV6-6; d_gene: TRBD1; CDR3aa: ASSPDRAFYGYP
v_gene: TRBV28; d_gene: -; CDR3aa: ASSFGTRSSGNTIY
v_gene: TRBV19; d_gene: -; CDR3aa: ASSRRLRGQETQY
v_gene: TRBV6-5; d_gene: -; CDR3aa: ASRRGSPQDYGYT
v_gene: TRBV6-1; d_gene: -; CDR3aa: ASTPGHSDETQY
v_gene: TRBV27; d_gene: TRBD1; CDR3aa: ASSSYDRVGEKLF
v_gene: TRBV30; d_gene: -; CDR3aa: AWSPGPEEDGYT
v_gene: TRBV4-3; d_gene: -; CDR3aa: AGSRGQGGKNEKLF
v_gene: TRBV5-1; d_gene: TRBD2; CDR3aa: ASSSGLSSGRAPDTQY
v_gene: TRBV19; d_gene: TRBD1; CDR3aa: ASSTLLQTGLHEQY
v_gene: TRBV29-1; d_gene: -; CDR3aa: SVAEGPYEQY
v_gene: TRBV28; d_gene: -; CDR3aa: ATGGWETQY
v_gene: TRBV5-1; d_gene: -; CDR3aa: ASSLVQGTTDTQY
v_gene: TRBV9; d_gene: TRBD2; CDR3aa: ASSVDGGSRRQF
v_gene: TRBV2; d_gene: TRBD2; CDR3aa: ASRGRLAENYNEQF
v_gene: TRBV5-1; d_gene: TRBD1; CDR3aa: ASSLRQGAAEAF
v_gene: TRBV4-2; d_gene: -; CDR3aa: ASSQSKPSGAEAF
v_gene: TRBV18; d_gene: -; CDR3aa: ASSPSGFTDTQY
v_gene: TRBV5-1; d_gene: TRBD1; CDR3aa: ASSPTGTGGRADTQY
v_gene: TRBV28; d_gene: TRBD2; CDR3aa: ASSLGMIAGAGYEQY